These 29 T cell receptor beta chains originate from one sample sequenced in a study of T cells in Graves' hyperthyroidism and ophthalmopathy. TCR beta CDR3 sequences were amplified from RNA transcripts. HTBI primers drove first-round RT-PCR of the TCR CDR3. One entry per CDR3 protein, called by TCRdb with MiXCR from the multiplex PCR reads. Of about 690,000 distinct CDR3 sequences listed, approximately 15% are singletons. Sequencing was carried out using blood. These receptors all come from a man aged 45-60 years with Graves' hyperthyroidism.

The table lists this clonotype with a few counts. The V call is TRBV19, the J call TRBJ1-5, with D hard to call. The CDR3 is 15 residues long. CDR1 and CDR2 from the germline V gene are LNHDA and SQIVND (reference sequence). Trimming shortened V by 2 bases and J by 0 bases, and 8 bases separated the two germline ends. The CDR3 region is CASSIRGHSNQPQHF. CDR3 bases: TGTGCCAGTAGTATAAGAGGGCATAGCAATCAGCCCCAGCATTTT.

This clonotype was seen at least ten times. J is TRBJ1-1 and V is TRBV29-1; the D gene is possibly TRBD1 (5 bases). Trimming removed 3 bases at V and 3 bases at J, with 14 bases between. The CDR3 sequence is 14 residues long. Germline values: CDR1 SQVTM, CDR2 ANQGSEA. The CDR3 sequence is CSVDRGQGYTEAFF. Written as DNA, the CDR3 is TGCAGCGTTGATCGGGGCCAGGGTTACACTGAAGCTTTCTTT.

This clonotype was detected a few times. The chain employs TRBV19 and TRBJ2-2; TRBD1 matches at 8 bases. Germline V gene sequence: CDR1 LNHDA, CDR2 SQIVND (reference sequence). The CDR3 is 15 residues long. The V and J ends lost 9 bases and 3 bases, in that order; junction bases with no gene match: 9. The CDR3 bases are TGTGCCAGCTCCACCGGACAGGGTGACACCGGGGAGCTGTTTTTT. It specifies CASSTGQGDTGELFF. Full variable domain (missing parts from reference TRBV19 and TRBJ2-2): DGGITQSPKYLFRKEGQNVTLSCEQNLNHDAMYWYRQDPGQGLRLIYYSQIVNDFQKGDIAEGYSVSREKKESFPLTVTSAQKNPTAFYLCASSTGQGDTGELFFGEGSRLTVL.

The V gene is TRBV20-1, the J gene TRBJ1-5; D perhaps matches TRBD1 (6 bases). Germline CDR1 reads DFQATT; CDR2 reads SNEGSKA (reference sequence). The CDR3 contains 17 residues. Trimming left V 4 bases short and J 3 bases short, with 22 bases between. In DNA form, the CDR3 reads TGCAGTGCTACCCCAGGGACAAGGGGTCGTTACAATCAGCCCCAGCATTTT. Its translation is CSATPGTRGRYNQPQHF.

The genes are TRBV7-2 and TRBJ2-3; 14 bases map to TRBD2. CDR3 length: 14 amino acids. The ends lost 5 bases at V and 10 bases at J; junction bases unmatched: 5. Germline values: CDR1 SGHTA, CDR2 FQGNSA. The CDR3 nucleotides are TGTGCCAGCAGCGTGACTAGCGGGAGGGCCGCGCAGTATTTT. This translates into CASSVTSGRAAQYF.

V is TRBV30 and J is TRBJ2-7; D unresolved. Trimming took 0 bases from V and 5 from J, leaving 14 bases between them. Germline-derived CDR1 and CDR2 are GTSNPN and SVGIG (reference sequence). The CDR3 is 14 residues long. The CDR3 nucleotides are TGTGCCTGGAGTGTAACCAACAGAGTCGACGAGCAGTACTTC. Translated: CAWSVTNRVDEQYF.

This clonotype was seen ten or more times. The CDR3 is CASSLGGTTDTQYF. CDR3 coding DNA: TGTGCCAGCAGTTTGGGGGGGACCACAGATACGCAGTATTTT. J is TRBJ2-3 and V is TRBV28, with TRBD2 matching 7 bases. The length of the CDR3 is 14 residues. The V gene end was trimmed by 3 bases and the J gene end by 2 bases; junction bases not matched to a gene: 2. Germline-derived CDR1 and CDR2 are MDHEN and SYDVKM.

The V and J genes are TRBV28 and TRBJ1-1; no clear D gene. There are 11 residues in the CDR3. Trimming took off 0 bases at V and 6 bases at J, with 2 bases between the two ends. Looked up from germline, CDR1 is MDHEN and CDR2 is SYDVKM. Here the CDR3 reads CASSLWPEAFF. In DNA, the CDR3 is TGTGCCAGCAGTTTATGGCCTGAAGCTTTCTTT.

This clonotype occurred a few times. The gene calls are TRBV6-1 and TRBJ2-3; a weak D match, TRBD2 (5 bases). The CDR3 length is 14 residues. Trimming removed 3 bases at V and 4 bases at J, with 11 bases between. Germline V CDR1 and CDR2: MNHNS, SASEGT. CDR3 nucleotides: TGTGCCAGCAGTGAGTCTAGCTCTTCAGATACGCAGTATTTT. Translation gives CASSESSSSDTQYF.

The genes are TRBV7-2 and TRBJ2-7; no definite D call. V was shortened by 5 bases and J by 2 bases, with 16 bases between the two germline ends. This CDR3 comprises 15 residues. The germline V gene encodes CDR1 SGHTA and CDR2 FQGNSA. This chain's CDR3 is CASSPFYRATYEQYF. CDR3 nucleotide sequence: TGTGCCAGCAGCCCGTTTTATAGGGCGACCTACGAGCAGTACTTC.

This clonotype was counted a few times. V usage is TRBV20-1 and J usage is TRBJ2-7, with TRBD1 as a possible D gene (5 bases). Germline V gene sequence: CDR1 DFQATT, CDR2 SNEGSKA (reference sequence). V was trimmed by 0 bases and J by 4 bases, leaving 13 bases between them. CDR3 length equals 14 residues. The CDR3 region is CSARDDSELYEQYF. Written as DNA, the CDR3 is TGCAGTGCTAGAGATGACAGCGAACTTTACGAGCAGTACTTC.

Comments on this clonotype: A much more abundant neighbour one base away suggests this may be a read error. This chain uses TRBV9 with TRBJ2-7; unclear D gene. V dropped 2 bases and J dropped 5 bases, with 20 bases sitting between them. This CDR3 region has 16 residues. Germline V gene sequence: CDR1 SGDLS, CDR2 YYNGEE. The CDR3 coding sequence is TGTGCCAGCAGCGTGACTCAAAGCAGCGTCCCCAACGAGCAGTACTTC. Translating it yields CASSVTQSSVPNEQYF.

This clonotype was detected ten times or more. This chain joins TRBV25-1 and TRBJ2-5; weak D call: TRBD2 (5 bases). CDR1 is MGHDK, CDR2 SYGVNS, per germline. Trimming stripped 4 bases from V and 4 bases from J, with 19 bases between. The CDR3 contains 16 residues. The CDR3 here is CASSGSLIRGLETQYF. Here the CDR3 DNA reads TGTGCCAGCAGTGGATCCCTAATTAGAGGGCTAGAGACCCAGTACTTC. The full variable domain, in which reference TRBV25-1 and TRBJ2-5 provide the parts outside the CDR3, is EADIYQTPRYLVIGTGKKITLECSQTMGHDKMYWYQQDPGMELHLIHYSYGVNSTEKGDLSSESTVSRIRTEHFPLTLESARPSHTSQYLCASSGSLIRGLETQYFGPGTRLLVL.

This clonotype was observed many times. This rearrangement joins TRBV25-1 to TRBJ2-5; D perhaps matches TRBD1 (6 bases). This CDR3 is 14 amino acids long. V lost 2 bases, J lost 1 base, and 8 bases lay in between. Germline V gene lookup returns CDR1 MGHDK and CDR2 SYGVNS. The chain's CDR3 is CASSEQGPQETQYF. Here the CDR3 DNA reads TGTGCCAGCAGTGAACAGGGGCCCCAAGAGACCCAGTACTTC.

The J gene is TRBJ2-3, the V gene TRBV20-1; 7 nucleotides match TRBD2. V was clipped by 1 base and J by 1 base; unmatched bases: 8. This CDR3 has 16 residues. Germline V gene data show CDR1 as DFQATT and CDR2 as SNEGSKA (reference sequence). The CDR3 DNA follows: TGCAGTGCTAGAGTCCAAGGGAGGGCCGGCACAGATACGCAGTATTTT. It yields the protein CSARVQGRAGTDTQYF.

The rearrangement links TRBV24-1 to TRBJ1-4, with a weak D call TRBD1 (6 bases). Per the germline V gene, CDR1 is KGHDR and CDR2 is SFDVKD. The CDR3 runs to 16 residues. V dropped 3 bases and J dropped 8 bases, with 18 bases sitting between them. The CDR3 region has the DNA TGTGCCACCAGTGATCCTACACAGGGTTTAGCAGAAAAACTGTTTTTT. This translates into CATSDPTQGLAEKLFF.

The chain links TRBV30 to TRBJ2-6, with D possibly TRBD1 on 5 matching bases. CDR1 is GTSNPN, CDR2 SVGIG, per germline (reference sequence). The CDR3 has 17 residues. V was pared by 7 bases and J by 4 bases, with 23 bases between. In DNA, the CDR3 is TGTGCCTCCCTTAGGGGTGCCCCTTCGAGAGGGGCCAACGTCCTGACTTTC. Residues: CASLRGAPSRGANVLTF.

J is TRBJ1-2 and V is TRBV20-1; TRBD1 might be the D (6 bases). This CDR3 is built from 16 residues. Trimming removed 1 base at V and 3 bases at J, with 18 bases between. Germline V CDR1 and CDR2: DFQATT, SNEGSKA (reference sequence). The CDR3 DNA is TGCAGTGCTAGAGCGTTGGGCACAGGGAGGGACTATGGCTACACCTTC. It is translated as CSARALGTGRDYGYTF.

In its sample, this clonotype was seen many times. V gene TRBV6-1 combines with J gene TRBJ1-1, with a tentative D call TRBD1 (5 bases). Trimming shortened V by 6 bases and J by 1 base, and 18 bases separated the two germline ends. Per germline, CDR1 MNHNS and CDR2 SASEGT. CDR3 length equals 16 residues. CDR3 nucleotide sequence: TGTGCCAGCAGACCCGGGACTGGGTATTCGAACACTGAAGCTTTCTTT. Encoded protein: CASRPGTGYSNTEAFF.

This clonotype has a count of ten or more. The chain carries TRBV14 and TRBJ2-7; weak D call: TRBD1 (6 bases). This CDR3 comprises 17 residues. Trimming removed 3 bases from V and 1 base from J, with 19 bases in between. CDR1 is SGHDN and CDR2 is FVKESK in the germline V gene. For the CDR3, the DNA is TGTGCCAGCAGCCATCAAGTGCCGGGACACCTTTCCTACGAGCAGTACTTC. It encodes CASSHQVPGHLSYEQYF.

On this clonotype: Sequence at one end of the junction differs from germline and may be a read error. The chain combines TRBV6-2 or TRBV6-3 with TRBJ2-2; weak D call: TRBD2 (5 bases). The CDR3 has 15 residues. Germline V gene sequence: CDR1 MNHEY, CDR2 SVGEGT. CDR3 nucleotide sequence: TGTGCCAGCAGTTACAGTGCAGGAACCACCGGGGAGCTGCTTTTT. Protein: CASSYSAGTTGELLF.

This clonotype was picked up many times. The genes are TRBV13 and TRBJ2-5, with 8 bases that match TRBD1. V dropped 5 bases and J dropped 1; count of bases not matched to a gene: 3. The CDR3 is 14 amino acids. CDR1 is PRHDT, CDR2 FYEKMQ, per germline (reference sequence). CDR3 sequence reads: CASSHGTGQETQYF. CDR3 sequence (DNA): TGTGCCAGCAGCCACGGGACAGGCCAAGAGACCCAGTACTTC.

The sample holds many counts of this clonotype. This chain joins TRBV7-3 and TRBJ2-5; possible D gene TRBD1, 6 bases. Germline V gene data show CDR1 as SGHTA and CDR2 as FQGTGA. The CDR3 is 13 residues long. V lost 4 bases and J lost 5, with 11 bases in between. The DNA of the CDR3 is TGTGCCAGCAGCTGGGGGCACAGGGAGACCCAGTACTTC. As protein: CASSWGHRETQYF.

As DNA, the CDR3 is TGCAGTGCTAGAGTATGGACTAGCGGGGGAGCTGATACGCAGTATTTT. Protein sequence: CSARVWTSGGADTQYF. This chain joins TRBV20-1 and TRBJ2-3; TRBD2 matches 13 bases. V dropped 1 base and J dropped 6; count of bases not matched to a gene: 7. CDR3 length equals 16 residues. Per germline, CDR1 DFQATT and CDR2 SNEGSKA (reference sequence).

The chain uses TRBV3-1 and TRBJ2-1; D could derive from TRBD1 or TRBD2 (6 bases each). The CDR3 covers 19 residues. CDR1 and CDR2 from the germline V gene are LGHDT and YNNKEL (reference sequence). V lost 5 bases, J lost 9 bases, and 32 bases lay in between. The CDR3 nucleotides are TGTGCCAGCAGCACCAGAGGGGGGCTAAATTCCCATATTTGGGGTGAGCAGTTCTTC. Translated, it gives CASSTRGGLNSHIWGEQFF.

Concerning this clonotype itself: An end of the junction differs from the germline gene, which may be a read error. The V call is TRBV19, the J call TRBJ1-5; D is possibly TRBD1 (5 bases). The CDR3 loop spans 15 amino acids. CDR1 and CDR2 from the germline V gene are LNHDA and SQIVND (reference sequence). Here the CDR3 reads CASSISQANNQPQQF. CDR3 DNA: TGTGCCAGTAGTATCTCACAGGCGAACAATCAGCCCCAGCAGTTT.

The CDR3 sequence is CASSPPSRANTGELFF. CDR3 bases: TGTGCCAGCTCACCACCGAGCAGGGCCAACACCGGGGAGCTGTTTTTT. This chain joins TRBV18 and TRBJ2-2, with D tentatively TRBD1 (5 bases). This CDR3 comprises 16 residues. V lost 0 bases, J lost 2 bases, and 10 bases lay in between. Germline assignment: CDR1 KGHSH and CDR2 LQKENI.

This clonotype turned up a few times. This rearrangement joins TRBV14 to TRBJ2-1, with no clear D. CDR1 is SGHDN, CDR2 FVKESK, per germline. V gave up 0 bases and J gave up 4 bases, with 10 bases separating them. The CDR3 runs 15 residues. As DNA, the CDR3 is TGTGCCAGCAGCCAAGATCTCGTCTGGTACAATGAGCAGTTCTTC. This codes for CASSQDLVWYNEQFF.

This clonotype was detected a few times. This chain joins TRBV5-1 and TRBJ2-7; TRBD2 agrees at 11 bases. The CDR3 runs to 17 residues. J gave up 0 bases and V 3 bases, and 8 bases lay outside the gene matches. Germline V CDR1 and CDR2: SGHRS, YFSETQ. The chain's CDR3 is CASSWTPGLADSYEQYF. DNA for the CDR3: TGCGCCAGCAGCTGGACGCCGGGACTAGCGGACTCCTACGAGCAGTACTTC. Filled out from reference TRBV5-1 and TRBJ2-7, the complete variable domain reads KAGVTQTPRYLIKTRGQQVTLSCSPISGHRSVSWYQQTPGQGLQFLFEYFSETQRNKGNFPGRFSGRQFSNSRSEMNVSTLELGDSALYLCASSWTPGLADSYEQYFGPGTRLTVT.